The next 27 T cell receptor beta chains were all read from a single sample in a study of blood T cell repertoires in COVID-19. Some clones are missing from TCRdb's copy, which holds only in-frame ones; the method was immunoSEQ multiplex PCR. The sample holds some 100,000 clones, approximately 92% seen once. Sequenced sample: peripheral blood. The receptors stem from a man aged 45-65 years with active COVID-19.

This clone was observed a few times. The chain couples TRBV6-2 or TRBV6-3 to TRBJ2-1, with 9 bases identical to TRBD2. The CDR3 runs to 16 residues. Trimming removed 4 bases from V and 6 bases from J; junction bases left unmatched: 10. The germline CDR1 and CDR2 sequences are MNHEY and SVGEGT. The CDR3 sequence is CASSFPTTSGTNEQFF. DNA for the CDR3: TGTGCCAGCAGTTTCCCCACGACTAGCGGTACCAATGAGCAGTTCTTC.

The chain has TRBV7-2 and TRBJ1-5; 8 bases line up with TRBD1. V was clipped by 4 bases and J by 4 bases; unmatched bases: 6. Germline-derived CDR1 and CDR2 are SGHTA and FQGNSA. This CDR3 is 15 amino acids long. CDR3: CASSSRGTGNQPQHF. Written as DNA, the CDR3 is TGTGCCAGCAGCTCTCGGGGGACAGGAAATCAGCCCCAGCATTTT.

This chain links TRBV30 with TRBJ2-3; 11 positions match TRBD2. The CDR3 runs 13 residues. The V gene end was trimmed by 7 bases and the J gene end by 2 bases; junction bases not matched to a gene: 2. Per germline, CDR1 GTSNPN and CDR2 SVGIG (reference sequence). The CDR3 sequence: CALGLAVTDTQYF. The CDR3 DNA reads TGTGCCTTGGGACTAGCGGTCACAGATACGCAGTATTTT.

The J gene is TRBJ1-4, the V gene TRBV19, with 8 bases matching TRBD1. Germline V lookup: CDR1 LNHDA, CDR2 SQIVND (reference sequence). The CDR3 sequence is 13 residues long. The V segment lost 2 bases and the J segment 7 bases; nucleotides outside the gene matches: 0. CDR3 region: CASSIQGAEKLFF. CDR3 coding DNA: TGTGCCAGTAGTATACAGGGGGCTGAAAAACTGTTTTTT.

V is TRBV5-1 and J is TRBJ1-2; 11 bases match TRBD1. CDR1 and CDR2 (germline): SGHRS, YFSETQ. The J segment lost 4 bases and the V segment lost 4 bases, leaving 6 bases of the junction unmatched. The CDR3 loop spans 15 amino acids. CDR3 coding DNA: TGCGCCAGCAGCGGGGGGACAGGGGGAACCTATGGCTACACCTTC. Translated, it gives CASSGGTGGTYGYTF. Full variable domain (remainder filled in from reference TRBV5-1 and TRBJ1-2): KAGVTQTPRYLIKTRGQQVTLSCSPISGHRSVSWYQQTPGQGLQFLFEYFSETQRNKGNFPGRFSGRQFSNSRSEMNVSTLELGDSALYLCASSGGTGGTYGYTFGSGTRLTVV.

About this clone itself: The sample has other DNA sequences that encode this CDR3 too. The chain combines TRBV12-3 or TRBV12-4 with TRBJ1-1; D possibly corresponds to TRBD1 (6 bases). The CDR3 totals 13 residues. With 6 bases removed from V and 1 base from J, the gap between germline ends came to 9 bases. In nucleotides, the CDR3 is TGTGCCAGCAGCCTGGGACAGAACACTGAAGCTTTCTTT. Translation: CASSLGQNTEAFF.

The chain joins TRBV18 to TRBJ2-1; possible D gene TRBD1, 6 bases. Per the germline V gene, CDR1 is KGHSH and CDR2 is LQKENI. The V and J ends lost 4 bases and 0 bases respectively, with 13 bases between them. The CDR3 has 16 amino acids. Here the CDR3 reads CASSQGVQSSYNEQFF. CDR3 in DNA: TGTGCCAGCTCACAGGGGGTCCAGAGCTCCTACAATGAGCAGTTCTTC.

The CDR3 DNA follows: TGTGCCAGCTGGCCGGCGGGTTTCGGGCAGCCCCAGCATTTT. As protein: CASWPAGFGQPQHF. This sequence joins TRBV27 and TRBJ1-5; no firm D call. Trimming took off 8 bases at V and 7 bases at J, with 18 bases between the two ends. CDR3 size: 14 residues. The germline V gene encodes CDR1 MNHEY and CDR2 SMNVEV (reference sequence).

The CDR3 bases are TGTGCCACCAGTGATTTAATCGGGCGACAGGGGTCCTCAACCTACGAGCAGTACTTC. This translates into CATSDLIGRQGSSTYEQYF. The rearrangement uses TRBV24-1 and TRBJ2-7; TRBD1 aligns across 8 bases. This CDR3 comprises 19 residues. Germline assignment: CDR1 KGHDR and CDR2 SFDVKD. V gave up 1 base and J gave up 2 bases; unmatched junction bases: 15.

This clone was seen a handful of times. The V call is TRBV5-1, the J call TRBJ2-7; tentative D call: TRBD2 (6 bases). Germline CDR1 and CDR2: SGHRS and YFSETQ. The CDR3 sequence is 12 residues long. The germline V and J ends were trimmed by 5 bases and 5 bases, with 11 bases remaining between them. Here the CDR3 reads CASRGLFHEQYF. The CDR3 DNA reads TGCGCCAGCAGGGGACTGTTCCACGAGCAGTACTTC. The full variable domain, rest sourced from reference TRBV5-1 and TRBJ2-7, is KAGVTQTPRYLIKTRGQQVTLSCSPISGHRSVSWYQQTPGQGLQFLFEYFSETQRNKGNFPGRFSGRQFSNSRSEMNVSTLELGDSALYLCASRGLFHEQYFGPGTRLTVT.

V gene TRBV13 combines with J gene TRBJ2-7, with 7 bases identical to TRBD1. Germline assignment: CDR1 PRHDT and CDR2 FYEKMQ (reference sequence). V lost 3 bases to trimming and J lost 3 bases; unmatched junction nucleotides: 2. The CDR3 is made up of 13 amino acids. CDR3 DNA sequence: TGTGCCAGCAGCTTGCGGACAGGCTACGAGCAGTACTTC. Protein product: CASSLRTGYEQYF.

This sequence joins TRBV18 and TRBJ1-5; the D gene is possibly TRBD1 (5 bases). The CDR3 contains 16 residues. In germline, CDR1 is KGHSH, CDR2 LQKENI. The V and J ends lost 0 bases and 2 bases respectively, with 11 bases between them. The CDR3 DNA follows: TGTGCCAGCTCACCACCGCAGGGCAGCCGCAATCAGCCCCAGCATTTT. Translating it yields CASSPPQGSRNQPQHF. Full variable domain (remainder filled in from reference TRBV18 and TRBJ1-5): NAGVMQNPRHLVRRRGQEARLRCSPMKGHSHVYWYRQLPEEGLKFMVYLQKENIIDESGMPKERFSAEFPKEGPSILRIQQVVRGDSAAYFCASSPPQGSRNQPQHFGDGTRLSIL.

V and J are TRBV5-6 and TRBJ1-6; D may be TRBD1 (6 bases). Germline lookup yields CDR1 SGHDT and CDR2 YYEEEE. This CDR3 contains 15 residues. V lost 0 bases and J lost 10, with 14 bases in between. The CDR3 DNA sequence: TGTGCCAGCAGCTTGGGCAGGGGAGGGGGATCACCCCTCCACTTT. Translated: CASSLGRGGGSPLHF.

The CDR3 region is CASSFLTGINTEAFF. For the CDR3, the DNA is TGTGCCAGCAGTTTCTTGACAGGGATAAACACTGAAGCTTTCTTT. This chain connects TRBV28 to TRBJ1-1, with 7 positions matching TRBD1. CDR3 length equals 15 residues. Germline loops: CDR1 MDHEN, CDR2 SYDVKM. The J segment lost 2 bases and the V segment lost 3 bases, leaving 6 bases of the junction unmatched.

The chain's CDR3 is CASSSASGIAKNIQYF. CDR3 DNA sequence: TGCGCCAGCAGCTCCGCTAGCGGGATAGCCAAAAACATTCAGTACTTC. This rearrangement joins TRBV5-1 to TRBJ2-4; TRBD2 agrees at 9 bases. CDR1 is SGHRS, CDR2 YFSETQ, per germline. Germline trimming cut 3 bases from V and 0 bases from J; bases unmatched to any gene: 4. The CDR3 has 16 amino acids.

The chain links TRBV7-3 to TRBJ2-6; TRBD1 might be the D (6 bases). CDR3 length: 17 amino acids. Germline V gene lookup returns CDR1 SGHTA and CDR2 FQGTGA. Between the trimmed V and J ends, which lost 2 bases and 1 base, there was a span of 12 bases. The CDR3 DNA reads as TGTGCCAGCAGCTTAGCGATAACAGGGTCTGGGGCCAACGTCCTGACTTTC. Its protein is CASSLAITGSGANVLTF.

DNA for the CDR3: TGTGCCAGCAGCTTAGGACTAGCGGGAGACTACAATGAGCAGTTCTTC. Its protein is CASSLGLAGDYNEQFF. The chain combines TRBV7-9 with TRBJ2-1, with 12 bases fitting TRBD2. Trimming removed 1 base from V and 3 bases from J; junction bases left unmatched: 1. The CDR3 runs to 16 residues. Germline assignment: CDR1 SEHNR and CDR2 FQNEAQ (reference sequence). Variable domain in full (rest from reference TRBV7-9 and TRBJ2-1): DTGVSQNPRHKITKRGQNVTFRCDPISEHNRLYWYRQTLGQGPEFLTYFQNEAQLEKSRLLSDRFSAERPKGSFSTLEIQRTEQGDSAMYLCASSLGLAGDYNEQFFGPGTRLTVL.

The chain has TRBV5-6 and TRBJ2-2; 10 bases fit TRBD1. Germline trimming cut 4 bases from V and 5 bases from J; bases unmatched to any gene: 8. The CDR3 runs to 16 residues. The germline V gene has CDR1 SGHDT and CDR2 YYEEEE. In DNA, the CDR3 is TGTGCCAGCAGCCCCCCCGGACAGGGGGTGACCGGGGAGCTGTTTTTT. Translated: CASSPPGQGVTGELFF. Full variable domain (outside the CDR3, taken from reference TRBV5-6 and TRBJ2-2): DAGVTQSPTHLIKTRGQQVTLRCSPKSGHDTVSWYQQALGQGPQFIFQYYEEEERQRGNFPDRFSGHQFPNYSSELNVNALLLGDSALYLCASSPPGQGVTGELFFGEGSRLTVL.

The chain uses TRBV6-6 and TRBJ1-2; 8 bases align to TRBD1. This CDR3 spans 13 amino acids. V gave up 6 bases and J gave up 4 bases; unmatched junction bases: 4. The germline V gene encodes CDR1 MNHNY and CDR2 SVGAGI (reference sequence). CDR3 protein: CASSQDRAYGYTF. CDR3 bases: TGTGCCAGCAGCCAGGACAGGGCCTATGGCTACACCTTC.

The chain uses TRBV5-1 and TRBJ1-1; a possible D gene is TRBD1 (5 bases). Germline V gene lookup returns CDR1 SGHRS and CDR2 YFSETQ. This CDR3 region has 15 residues. V shed 4 bases and J shed 0 bases, with 13 bases lying between them. CDR3 region: CASSKDSTLNTEAFF. CDR3 bases: TGCGCCAGCAGCAAAGACAGTACCCTGAACACTGAAGCTTTCTTT.

The rearrangement joins TRBV7-2 to TRBJ2-2; D possibly corresponds to TRBD2 (6 bases). Trimming took off 3 bases at V and 6 bases at J, with 11 bases between the two ends. Germline loops: CDR1 SGHTA, CDR2 FQGNSA. The CDR3 runs to 14 residues. CDR3 in DNA: TGTGCCAGCAGCTTCCGCCCGGGGGCCGGGGAGCTGTTTTTT. It encodes CASSFRPGAGELFF.

The chain carries TRBV2 and TRBJ1-2; 8 bases are shared with TRBD1. The V gene's germline CDR1 is SNHLY and CDR2 FYNNEI. This CDR3 comprises 14 residues. Trimming cost V 6 bases and J 2 bases; bases outside gene matches: 5. As DNA, the CDR3 is TGTGCCAGCAGCGGGGACAGGACCAACTATGGCTACACCTTC. It yields the protein CASSGDRTNYGYTF.

V and J are TRBV7-8 and TRBJ2-1; TRBD2 aligns across 11 bases. Trimming removed 6 bases from V and 7 bases from J; junction bases left unmatched: 8. The V gene's germline CDR1 is SGHVS and CDR2 FQNEAQ. CDR3 length: 15 amino acids. CDR3 sequence: CASRLLAGGQNEQFF. In DNA form, the CDR3 reads TGTGCCAGCAGACTTCTAGCGGGAGGTCAAAATGAGCAGTTCTTC.

This clone occurred once. This chain links TRBV9 with TRBJ2-5; D might be TRBD2 (6 bases). The CDR3 has 15 residues. Germline V CDR1 and CDR2: SGDLS, YYNGEE. Trimming stripped 0 bases from V and 4 bases from J, with 13 bases between. The DNA of the CDR3 is TGTGCCAGCAGCGTAGTCGGCCAGGGAGGAGAGACCCAGTACTTC. Amino acids: CASSVVGQGGETQYF.

This clone was counted between two and nine times. The CDR3 loop is CASSLGQSNSPLHF. CDR3 DNA: TGTGCCAGCAGTTTGGGACAGAGTAATTCACCCCTCCACTTT. This sequence joins TRBV6-5 and TRBJ1-6; 7 bases are a match to TRBD1. Germline V gives CDR1 MNHEY, CDR2 SVGAGI. V lost 4 bases to trimming and J lost 6 bases; unmatched junction nucleotides: 3. CDR3 length: 14 amino acids.

CDR3 residues: CASSRDRSETQYF. In DNA, the CDR3 is TGTGCCAGCAGCCGGGACAGGTCGGAGACCCAGTACTTC. The chain combines TRBV3-1 (or the pseudogene TRBV3-2) with TRBJ2-5; 8 nucleotides align to TRBD1. The V gene's germline CDR1 is LGHDT and CDR2 YNNKEL (reference sequence). J lost 5 bases, V lost 4 bases, and 3 bases had no gene match. The CDR3 is made up of 13 amino acids.

This chain uses TRBV28 with TRBJ1-1; possibly TRBD1 for D (5 bases). V dropped 8 bases and J dropped 0 bases, with 13 bases sitting between them. CDR1 and CDR2 from the germline V gene are MDHEN and SYDVKM. There are 14 residues in the CDR3. Here the CDR3 DNA reads TGTGCCAGCTGGGGCAGGCCTATGAACACTGAAGCTTTCTTT. Translation: CASWGRPMNTEAFF.